The next 18 T cell receptor beta chains were all read from a single sample in a study of OX40 agonist ivuxolimab in advanced cancers. Produced via immunoSEQ multiplex PCR; TCRdb's table is partial and in-frame only. The profile shows more than 45,000 clones, roughly nine tenths of them singletons. The starting material was CD4+ or CD8+ T cells sorted from blood, obtained in a trial of the OX40 agonist ivuxolimab. The origin of the receptors is an adult with an advanced solid tumor such as melanoma, head and neck, liver or kidney cancer.

The chain uses TRBV19 and TRBJ2-5, with TRBD2 matching 12 bases. The ends lost 5 bases at V and 2 bases at J; junction bases unmatched: 9. From germline, CDR1 is LNHDA and CDR2 SQIVND (reference sequence). This CDR3 contains 17 residues. Here the CDR3 DNA reads TGTGCCAGTAGTTCCGGACTAGCGGGAACTCAACAAGAGACCCAGTACTTC. Encoded protein: CASSSGLAGTQQETQYF.

This clone came up a few times. The DNA of the CDR3 is TGTGCCAGCAGCGGGCCGGGAGGGGACACTGAAGCTTTCTTT. Its translation: CASSGPGGDTEAFF. The genes are TRBV7-9 and TRBJ1-1; a weak D match, TRBD1 (5 bases). Germline CDR1 is SEHNR and CDR2 is FQNEAQ (reference sequence). V lost 5 bases to trimming and J lost 3 bases, with 13 bases between them. There are 14 residues in the CDR3.

V and J are TRBV9 and TRBJ2-1; 14 bases align to TRBD2. Per germline, CDR1 SGDLS and CDR2 YYNGEE. This CDR3 has 18 amino acids. Trimming at V came to 3 bases and at J to 8 bases, leaving 13 bases not matched to a gene. As DNA, the CDR3 is TGTGCCAGCAGCGAGAAAACGACTAGCGGGAGGGCCAACGATGAGCAGTTCTTC. Protein product: CASSEKTTSGRANDEQFF.

The V call is TRBV28, the J call TRBJ1-2; a weak D match, TRBD1 (5 bases). CDR3 size: 15 residues. Per the germline V gene, CDR1 is MDHEN and CDR2 is SYDVKM. Between the trimmed V and J ends, which lost 7 bases and 3 bases, there was a span of 18 bases. The CDR3 bases are TGTGCCAGCACCGGGACGTTGGGGGTGGACTATGGCTACACCTTC. Translating gives CASTGTLGVDYGYTF.

V is TRBV11-2 and J is TRBJ2-1; D uncertain. The V gene lost 3 bases and the J gene lost 6 bases, with 6 bases spanning the gap. The CDR3 has 12 residues. Looked up from germline, CDR1 is SGHAT and CDR2 is FQNNGV. CDR3 in DNA: TGTGCCAGCAGCTTCGAATCCAATGAGCAGTTCTTC. Protein: CASSFESNEQFF. Using reference TRBV11-2 and TRBJ2-1 for the parts outside the CDR3, the full variable domain is EAGVAQSPRYKIIEKRQSVAFWCNPISGHATLYWYQQILGQGPKLLIQFQNNGVVDDSQLPKDRFSAERLKGVDSTLKIQPAKLEDSAVYLCASSFESNEQFFGPGTRLTVL.

This clone has just a few counts. The DNA for the CDR3 is TGTGCCAGCAGTCTAACAGGGATGAACACTGAAGCTTTCTTT. It translates to CASSLTGMNTEAFF. The chain recombines TRBV27 with TRBJ1-1; TRBD1 might be the D (6 bases). The CDR3 runs 14 residues. CDR1 and CDR2 from the germline V gene are MNHEY and SMNVEV (reference sequence). V was clipped by 5 bases and J by 0 bases, with 10 bases between them.

This chain joins TRBV27 and TRBJ1-5; D perhaps matches TRBD1 (5 bases). V gave up 7 bases and J gave up 4 bases, with 14 bases separating them. The germline V gene has CDR1 MNHEY and CDR2 SMNVEV (reference sequence). This CDR3 has 14 residues. CDR3 sequence: CASKLRDGNQPQHF. CDR3 DNA: TGTGCCAGCAAACTCCGGGACGGTAATCAGCCCCAGCATTTT.

The chain joins TRBV7-8 to TRBJ2-2; no clear D. The CDR3 contains 17 residues. Germline CDR1 reads SGHVS; CDR2 reads FQNEAQ. V was trimmed by 4 bases and J by 0 bases, leaving 15 bases between them. CDR3 residues: CASSSPPPFANTGELFF. In DNA, the CDR3 is TGTGCCAGCAGCTCACCCCCTCCGTTCGCGAACACCGGGGAGCTGTTTTTT.

J is TRBJ1-6 and V is TRBV30, with a tentative D call TRBD1 (6 bases). Between the trimmed V and J ends, which lost 4 bases and 6 bases, there was a span of 16 bases. Germline CDR1 reads GTSNPN; CDR2 reads SVGIG (reference sequence). CDR3 length: 15 amino acids. CDR3 sequence reads: CAWTWGAEGNSPLHF. In nucleotides, the CDR3 is TGTGCCTGGACCTGGGGGGCGGAAGGTAATTCACCCCTCCACTTT.

The table lists this clone with a few counts. This chain joins TRBV4-2 and TRBJ2-6; 9 nucleotides match TRBD1. The CDR3 loop spans 16 amino acids. Germline V gene sequence: CDR1 LGHNA, CDR2 YNFKEQ. With V trimmed by 3 bases and J by 0 bases, 0 bases remained unmatched. CDR3 amino acids: CASSQTGGSGANVLTF. As DNA, the CDR3 is TGTGCCAGCAGCCAGACAGGGGGCTCTGGGGCCAACGTCCTGACTTTC.

This clone was seen only a few times. The chain links TRBV4-2 to TRBJ2-1; D may match TRBD1 or TRBD2 (5 bases each). The V end was cut by 0 bases, the J end by 9 bases, with 12 bases between. The CDR3 is 14 amino acids. From germline, CDR1 is LGHNA and CDR2 YNFKEQ. The CDR3 spells CASSQERVGTEQFF. In DNA form, the CDR3 reads TGTGCCAGCAGCCAAGAAAGGGTAGGGACTGAGCAGTTCTTC.

The chain has TRBV19 and TRBJ2-2, with 10 bases lining up with TRBD2. This CDR3 has 16 residues. V dropped 7 bases and J dropped 4; count of bases not matched to a gene: 9. In germline, CDR1 is LNHDA, CDR2 SQIVND (reference sequence). CDR3 loop: CASTLIAGGGTGELFF. DNA for the CDR3: TGTGCCAGTACCCTAATAGCGGGAGGCGGCACCGGGGAGCTGTTTTTT.

The CDR3 spells CASSQRDSYTGELFF. CDR3 nucleotides: TGTGCCAGCAGCCAACGGGACTCCTACACCGGGGAGCTGTTTTTT. J is TRBJ2-2 and V is TRBV5-6; D possibly corresponds to TRBD2 (6 bases). V gave up 4 bases and J gave up 3 bases, with 13 bases separating them. CDR3 length: 15 residues. CDR1 is SGHDT and CDR2 is YYEEEE in the germline V gene.

This sequence joins TRBV19 and TRBJ1-6; 8 nucleotides agree with TRBD1. The CDR3 runs 15 residues. V lost 7 bases to trimming and J lost 10 bases; unmatched junction nucleotides: 12. Looked up from germline, CDR1 is LNHDA and CDR2 is SQIVND (reference sequence). The CDR3, as DNA: TGTGCCAGTACTTCATTGACAGGGGCTTCGTCACCCCTCCACTTT. Translation: CASTSLTGASSPLHF.

The chain couples TRBV5-1 to TRBJ2-1; 8 bases fit TRBD2. V lost 6 bases to trimming and J lost 3 bases; unmatched junction nucleotides: 5. The germline CDR1 and CDR2 sequences are SGHRS and YFSETQ. The CDR3 loop spans 14 amino acids. CDR3 amino acids: CASKREGGYNEQFF. The CDR3 coding sequence is TGCGCCAGCAAACGGGAGGGCGGCTACAATGAGCAGTTCTTC. The full variable domain, rest sourced from reference TRBV5-1 and TRBJ2-1, is KAGVTQTPRYLIKTRGQQVTLSCSPISGHRSVSWYQQTPGQGLQFLFEYFSETQRNKGNFPGRFSGRQFSNSRSEMNVSTLELGDSALYLCASKREGGYNEQFFGPGTRLTVL.

The chain couples TRBV14 to TRBJ1-2; D unresolved. The CDR3 contains 17 residues. Germline CDR1 reads SGHDN; CDR2 reads FVKESK. The V gene lost 0 bases and the J gene lost 0 bases, with 14 bases spanning the gap. DNA of the CDR3: TGTGCCAGCAGCCAAGAAAGGCGGGCGTCATCTAACTATGGCTACACCTTC. Translation gives CASSQERRASSNYGYTF. The full variable domain, rest sourced from reference TRBV14 and TRBJ1-2, is EAGVTQFPSHSVIEKGQTVTLRCDPISGHDNLYWYRRVMGKEIKFLLHFVKESKQDESGMPNNRFLAERTGGTYSTLKVQPAELEDSGVYFCASSQERRASSNYGYTFGSGTRLTVV.

The rearrangement joins TRBV27 to TRBJ1-2; 7 nucleotides match TRBD1. This CDR3 contains 15 residues. V lost 3 bases and J lost 8; bases outside the gene matches: 12. Germline assignment: CDR1 MNHEY and CDR2 SMNVEV (reference sequence). The CDR3 DNA follows: TGTGCCAGCAGTTTTATCAGGGGGACTTCGGAGGGCTACACCTTC. Protein product: CASSFIRGTSEGYTF.

The V and J genes are TRBV5-6 and TRBJ2-7, with no clear D. Germline CDR1 reads SGHDT; CDR2 reads YYEEEE. The CDR3 extends over 16 amino acids. The V and J ends lost 1 base and 4 bases respectively, with 18 bases between them. CDR3 nucleotides: TGTGCCAGCAGCTTGTCAAAGCGTTCCGAGACTTACGAGCAGTACGTC. It yields the protein CASSLSKRSETYEQYV.